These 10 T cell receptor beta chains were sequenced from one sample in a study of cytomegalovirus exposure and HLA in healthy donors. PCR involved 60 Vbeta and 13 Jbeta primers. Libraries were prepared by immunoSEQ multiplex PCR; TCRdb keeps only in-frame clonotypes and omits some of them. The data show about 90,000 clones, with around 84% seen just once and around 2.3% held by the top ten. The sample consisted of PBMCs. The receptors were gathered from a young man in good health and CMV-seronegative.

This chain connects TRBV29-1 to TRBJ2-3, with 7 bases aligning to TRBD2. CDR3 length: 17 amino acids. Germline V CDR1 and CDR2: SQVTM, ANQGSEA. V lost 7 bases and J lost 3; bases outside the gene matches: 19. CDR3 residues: CSAQPSHRDYRTDTQYF. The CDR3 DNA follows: TGCAGCGCACAACCAAGCCACCGGGACTATCGGACAGATACGCAGTATTTT.

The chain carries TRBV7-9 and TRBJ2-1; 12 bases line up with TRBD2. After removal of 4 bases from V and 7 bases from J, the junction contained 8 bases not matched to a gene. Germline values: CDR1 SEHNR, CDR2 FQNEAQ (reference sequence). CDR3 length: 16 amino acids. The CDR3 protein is CASSSSTSGRSNEQFF. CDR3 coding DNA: TGTGCCAGCAGCTCTTCGACTAGCGGGAGATCGAATGAGCAGTTCTTC.

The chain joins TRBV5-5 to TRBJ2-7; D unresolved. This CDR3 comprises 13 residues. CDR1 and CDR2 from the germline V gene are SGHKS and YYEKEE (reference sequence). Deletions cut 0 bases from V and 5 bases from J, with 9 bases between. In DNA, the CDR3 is TGTGCCAGCAGCTTGGTCGAGCGCCACGAGCAGTACTTC. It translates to CASSLVERHEQYF. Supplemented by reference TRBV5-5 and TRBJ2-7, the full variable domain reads DAGVTQSPTHLIKTRGQQVTLRCSPISGHKSVSWYQQVLGQGPQFIFQYYEKEERGRGNFPDRFSARQFPNYSSELNVNALLLGDSALYLCASSLVERHEQYFGPGTRLTVT.

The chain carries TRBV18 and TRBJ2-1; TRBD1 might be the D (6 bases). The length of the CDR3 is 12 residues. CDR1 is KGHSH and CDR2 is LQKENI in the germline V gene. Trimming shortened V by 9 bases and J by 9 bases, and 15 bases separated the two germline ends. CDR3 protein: CASTSGQSEQFF. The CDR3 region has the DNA TGTGCCAGTACCAGTGGACAGAGTGAGCAGTTCTTC.

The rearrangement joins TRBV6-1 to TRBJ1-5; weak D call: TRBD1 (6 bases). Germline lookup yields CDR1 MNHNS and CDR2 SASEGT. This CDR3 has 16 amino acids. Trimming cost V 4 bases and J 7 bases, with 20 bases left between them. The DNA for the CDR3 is TGTGCCAGCAGTGTAAGAACTGACAGGTTACACCAGCCCCAGCATTTT. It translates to CASSVRTDRLHQPQHF.

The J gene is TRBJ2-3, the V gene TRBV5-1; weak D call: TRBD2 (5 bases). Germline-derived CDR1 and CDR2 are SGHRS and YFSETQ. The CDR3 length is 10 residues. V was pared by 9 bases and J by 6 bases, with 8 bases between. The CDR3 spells CANTGDTQYF. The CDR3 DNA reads TGCGCCAACACGGGGGATACGCAGTATTTT.

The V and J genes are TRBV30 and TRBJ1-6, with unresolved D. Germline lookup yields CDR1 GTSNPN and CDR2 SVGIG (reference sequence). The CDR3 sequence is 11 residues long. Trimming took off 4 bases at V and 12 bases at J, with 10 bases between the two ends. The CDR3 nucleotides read TGTGCCTGGAAGGAAAGAGGACCCCTCCACTTT. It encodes CAWKERGPLHF.

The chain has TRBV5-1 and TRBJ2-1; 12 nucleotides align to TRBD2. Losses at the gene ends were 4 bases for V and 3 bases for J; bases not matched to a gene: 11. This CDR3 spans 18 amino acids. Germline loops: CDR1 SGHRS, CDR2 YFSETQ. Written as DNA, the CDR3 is TGCGCCAGCAGCCAACTATTCCGGACTAGCGGGATCTACAATGAGCAGTTCTTC. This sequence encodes CASSQLFRTSGIYNEQFF.

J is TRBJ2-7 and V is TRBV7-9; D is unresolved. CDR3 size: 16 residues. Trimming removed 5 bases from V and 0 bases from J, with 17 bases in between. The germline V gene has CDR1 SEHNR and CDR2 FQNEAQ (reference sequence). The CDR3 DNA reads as TGTGCCAGCAGCCCGCCCCGCGTCGTTAACTCCTACGAGCAGTACTTC. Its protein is CASSPPRVVNSYEQYF.

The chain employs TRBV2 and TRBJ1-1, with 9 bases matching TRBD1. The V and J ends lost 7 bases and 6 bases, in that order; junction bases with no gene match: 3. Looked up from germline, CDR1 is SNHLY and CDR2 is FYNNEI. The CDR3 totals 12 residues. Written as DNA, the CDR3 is TGTGCCAGCATCACAGGGGGCCCTGAAGCTTTCTTT. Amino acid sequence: CASITGGPEAFF.